This T cell receptor beta chain was identified during a study of tumor and adjacent non-tumor tissue in lung cancer (dated by TCRdb to between 2018 and 2020). The study in broad terms: By cancer type, the cohort comprised some twelve adenocarcinoma patients, 2 squamous cell carcinoma patients and 1 small cell lung cancer patient. The roughly 15 enrolled patients, of whom some ten were men and 5 were women, were aged about 31 to 80 years and were diagnosed with TNM stage I to III disease. Sequencing produced about 130,000,000 productive TCRbeta reads in total, an average of approximately 4 million reads per sample. For each patient, one tumor sample and one normal lung sample were taken, giving around 31 paired specimens that underwent TCRbeta CDR3 sequencing. The study compared bulk TCRbeta repertoires between lung tumor tissue and matched distant non-tumor lung tissue from over 12 lung cancer patients. What the study reported, not specific to this receptor: Because peripheral blood was not sequenced, blood TCRbeta repertoires in the lung cancer patients of the study were not examined. In normal lung, the top 100 clones accounted for a significantly larger cumulative share of the repertoire than in tumor tissue. Younger patients had significantly higher TCR diversity, and higher tumor TCR diversity was associated with shorter overall and disease-free survival. With only roughly 14 patients in the cohort, the authors noted that larger samples and more detailed clinical data are needed. Tumor tissue showed significantly greater TCR diversity (inverse Simpson) than normal lung tissue (about 400 vs 180, P = 0.0075, Mann-Whitney U test). Neither the sequencing platform nor unique molecular identifiers are mentioned in the methods.

Library preparation used multiplex PCR. The sample was run on an Illumina HiSeq 2500. Following protocols modified from ARM-PCR, the researchers constructed TCRbeta libraries through three rounds of nested PCR with primers (Table S4). Before sequencing, PCR products of 200-500 bp were cut from the gel and purified using the QIAquick gel extraction kit. Regarding the original processing steps: Reads were cleaned using Trimmomatic, were merged into complete CDR3 sequences using FLASH, and were assigned to V(D)J germline segments using MiTCR. Clonal diversity was calculated as the inverse Simpson's index using VDJtools. In-frame sequences without a premature stop codon were defined as productive reads. TCRdb cleaned the public reads at Q25 with fastp, built clones with MiXCR and kept in-frame beta chains. CDR3 protein duplicates are merged, each entry listing the most common genes and DNA. TCRdb's processing, not the authors', yielded these V and J calls. This sample is represented by about 200,000 distinct CDR3 sequences; 70% to 75% of them were singletons. The ten largest clonotypes hold under 30% of the sample.

About this clonotype itself: Its antigen is unknown. It has no much larger one-base neighbor in the sample; base qualities were not kept.

The CDR3 contains 14 residues, cysteine and phenylalanine counted. The retained sequence is limited to the CDR3, 42 bases, with the frame set at the first base. For CDR1 and CDR2, the germline V gene (reference sequence) lists MNHNY and SVGAGI. The junction shows trimming of 8 bases on V and 6 bases on J, and the gene matches do not reach 10 bases of it. RNA was extracted from bulk unsorted tissue and checked for quality with a NanoDrop ND-1000 and an Agilent 2100. Donors were newly diagnosed lung cancer patients admitted for thoracic surgery in China between August and November 2014, without prior chemotherapy. Patients with previous radiotherapy or chemotherapy, or with another concurrent cancer, were excluded from the study. Pieces of surgical tissue measuring about 1-2.1 cm3 were kept in RNAlater solution and stored at -80 degrees C until use.

The material sequenced was lung tumor tissue. This clonotype was sampled from a man between 60 and 75 years old with non-small cell lung cancer. The chain employs TRBV6-6 and TRBJ1-5; 7 central nucleotides agree with TRBD1. CDR3 loop: CASGNMGDSQPQHF. The nucleotides read TGTGCCAGCGGAAACATGGGGGACAGTCAGCCCCAGCATTTT.